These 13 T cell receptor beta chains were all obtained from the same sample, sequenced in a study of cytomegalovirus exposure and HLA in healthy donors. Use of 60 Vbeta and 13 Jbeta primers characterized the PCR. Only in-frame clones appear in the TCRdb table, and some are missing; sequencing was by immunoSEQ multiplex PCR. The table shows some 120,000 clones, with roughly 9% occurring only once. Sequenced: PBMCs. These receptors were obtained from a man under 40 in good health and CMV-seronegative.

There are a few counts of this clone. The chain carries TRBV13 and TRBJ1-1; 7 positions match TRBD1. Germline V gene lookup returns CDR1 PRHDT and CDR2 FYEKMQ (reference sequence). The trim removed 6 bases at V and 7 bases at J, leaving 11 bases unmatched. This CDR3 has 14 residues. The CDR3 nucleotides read TGTGCCAGCAGTTCGACAGGGAATTTTGGTGAAGCTTTCTTT. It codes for CASSSTGNFGEAFF.

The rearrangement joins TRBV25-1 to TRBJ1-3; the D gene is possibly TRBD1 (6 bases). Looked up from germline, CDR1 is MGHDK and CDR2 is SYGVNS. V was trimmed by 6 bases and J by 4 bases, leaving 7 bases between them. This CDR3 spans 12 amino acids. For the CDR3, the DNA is TGTGCCAGCAGCGGGACAGGAAACACCATATATTTT. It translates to CASSGTGNTIYF.

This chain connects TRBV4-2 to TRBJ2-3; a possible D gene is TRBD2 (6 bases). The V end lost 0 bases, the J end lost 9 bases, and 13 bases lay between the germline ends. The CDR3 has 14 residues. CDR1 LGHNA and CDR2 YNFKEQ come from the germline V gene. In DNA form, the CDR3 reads TGTGCCAGCAGCCAAGATCCGGAGGGTAGAACGCAGTATTTT. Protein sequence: CASSQDPEGRTQYF.

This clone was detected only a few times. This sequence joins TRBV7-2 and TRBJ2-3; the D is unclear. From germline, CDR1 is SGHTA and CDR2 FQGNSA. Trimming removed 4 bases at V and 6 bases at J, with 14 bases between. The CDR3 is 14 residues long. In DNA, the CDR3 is TGTGCCAGCAGCTCAAAGGTCGGGTGGGATACGCAGTATTTT. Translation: CASSSKVGWDTQYF.

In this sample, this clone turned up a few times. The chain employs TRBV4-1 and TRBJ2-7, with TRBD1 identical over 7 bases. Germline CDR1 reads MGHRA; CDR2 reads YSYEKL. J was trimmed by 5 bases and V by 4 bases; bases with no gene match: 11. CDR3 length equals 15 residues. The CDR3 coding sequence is TGCGCCAGCAGCCTATCGACAGGGTTGTTTGACGAGCAGTACTTC. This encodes CASSLSTGLFDEQYF.

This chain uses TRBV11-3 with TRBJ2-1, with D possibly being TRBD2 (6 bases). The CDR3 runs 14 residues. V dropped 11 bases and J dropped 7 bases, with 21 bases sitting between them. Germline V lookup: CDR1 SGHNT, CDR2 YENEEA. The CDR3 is CASQGTSQGNEQFF. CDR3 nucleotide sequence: TGTGCCTCCCAAGGAACTAGCCAGGGTAATGAGCAGTTCTTC.

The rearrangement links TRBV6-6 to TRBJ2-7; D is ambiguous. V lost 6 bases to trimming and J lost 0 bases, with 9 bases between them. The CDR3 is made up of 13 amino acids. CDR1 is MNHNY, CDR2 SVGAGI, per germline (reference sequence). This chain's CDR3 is CASRTSDSYEQYF. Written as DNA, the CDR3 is TGTGCCAGCAGGACTTCGGACTCCTACGAGCAGTACTTC.

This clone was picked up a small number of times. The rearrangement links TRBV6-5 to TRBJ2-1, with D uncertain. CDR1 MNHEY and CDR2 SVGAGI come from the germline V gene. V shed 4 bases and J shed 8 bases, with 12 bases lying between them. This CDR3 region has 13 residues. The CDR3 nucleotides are TGTGCCAGCAGTTTTGGGTACCGGGATGAGCAGTTCTTC. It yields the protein CASSFGYRDEQFF.

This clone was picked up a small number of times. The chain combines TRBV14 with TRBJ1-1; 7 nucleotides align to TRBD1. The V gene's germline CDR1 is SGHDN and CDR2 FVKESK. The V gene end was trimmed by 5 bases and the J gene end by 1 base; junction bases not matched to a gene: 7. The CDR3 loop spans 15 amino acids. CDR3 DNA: TGTGCCAGCAGCTTCCCAACAGGGGCGAACACTGAAGCTTTCTTT. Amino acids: CASSFPTGANTEAFF.

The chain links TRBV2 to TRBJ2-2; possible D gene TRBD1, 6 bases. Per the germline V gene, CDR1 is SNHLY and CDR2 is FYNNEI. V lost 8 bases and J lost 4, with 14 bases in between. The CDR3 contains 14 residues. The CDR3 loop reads CASRPGHFTGELFF. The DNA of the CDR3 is TGTGCCAGCCGACCGGGACACTTCACCGGGGAGCTGTTTTTT.

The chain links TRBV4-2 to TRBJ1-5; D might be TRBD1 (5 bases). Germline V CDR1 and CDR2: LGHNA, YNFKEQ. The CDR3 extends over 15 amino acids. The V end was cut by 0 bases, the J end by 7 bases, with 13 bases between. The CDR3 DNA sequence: TGTGCCAGCAGCCAAGATTTGGGGGGTGGGCAGCCCCAGCATTTT. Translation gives CASSQDLGGGQPQHF.

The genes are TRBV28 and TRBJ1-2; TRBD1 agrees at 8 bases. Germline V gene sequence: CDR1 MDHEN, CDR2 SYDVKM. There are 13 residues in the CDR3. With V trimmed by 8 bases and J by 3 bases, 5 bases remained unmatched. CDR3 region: CASALQGDYGYTF. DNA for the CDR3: TGTGCCAGCGCCCTACAGGGGGACTATGGCTACACCTTC.

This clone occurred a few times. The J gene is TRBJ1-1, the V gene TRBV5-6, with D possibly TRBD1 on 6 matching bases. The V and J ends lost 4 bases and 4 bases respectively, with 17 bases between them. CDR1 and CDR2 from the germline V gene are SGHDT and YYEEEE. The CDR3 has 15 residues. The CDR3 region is CASSPGQPWGTEAFF. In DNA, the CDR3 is TGTGCCAGCAGCCCCGGACAGCCTTGGGGCACTGAAGCTTTCTTT.